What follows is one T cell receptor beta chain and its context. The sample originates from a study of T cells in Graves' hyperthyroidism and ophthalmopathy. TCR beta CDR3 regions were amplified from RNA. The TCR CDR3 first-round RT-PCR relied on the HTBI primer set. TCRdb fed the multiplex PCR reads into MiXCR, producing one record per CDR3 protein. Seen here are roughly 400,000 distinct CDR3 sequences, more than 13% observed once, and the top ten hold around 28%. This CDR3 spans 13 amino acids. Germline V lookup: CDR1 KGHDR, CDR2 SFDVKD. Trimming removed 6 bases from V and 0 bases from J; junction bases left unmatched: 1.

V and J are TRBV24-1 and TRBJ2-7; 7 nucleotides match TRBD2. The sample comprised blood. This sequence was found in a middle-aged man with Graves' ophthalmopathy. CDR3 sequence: CATSRGSSYEQYF. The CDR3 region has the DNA TGTGCCACCAGTCGCGGGAGCTCCTACGAGCAGTACTTC.